A selection of T cell receptor beta chains follows, all from one sample in a study of CD8 T cells in ankylosing spondylitis. Each CDR3 protein is one row after TCRdb ran MiXCR on the 5' RACE reads. The sample has some 120,000 distinct CDR3 sequences, roughly 13% seen once; the top ten hold 3%. Sequencing was done on a sample of blood, either unsorted or a sorted T cell fraction (not recorded which). These receptors all stem from a female donor with ankylosing spondylitis or in good health (not recorded which). Both conserved end residues are part of each CDR3. The order of the fields is D gene, V gene, J gene, clone size, CDR3 protein, CDR3 DNA. The D gene is left open where the match is weak. Clone size is stated in some rows and not others, as once, few, many or a class when expanded.

D: NA; V: TRBV20-1; J: TRBJ2-1; size: many; CDR3: CSVNPLSSYNEQFF; DNA: TGCAGTGTAAACCCTCTGAGCTCCTACAATGAGCAGTTCTTC
D: NA; V: TRBV12-3/TRBV12-4; J: TRBJ1-2; size: many; CDR3: CASSSGRIASNYGYTF; DNA: TGTGCCAGCAGTTCGGGACGGATTGCCTCTAACTATGGCTACACCTTC
D: NA; V: TRBV9; J: TRBJ2-5; size: NA; CDR3: CASSVDSQTQYF; DNA: TGTGCCAGCAGCGTAGATAGTCAGACCCAGTACTTC
D: NA; V: TRBV9; J: TRBJ1-2; size: NA; CDR3: CASSVDGVAVYGYTF; DNA: TGTGCCAGCAGCGTAGATGGTGTGGCCGTCTATGGCTACACCTTC
D: NA; V: TRBV2; J: TRBJ1-5; size: few; CDR3: CASSMDSSNQPQHF; DNA: TGTGCCAGCAGTATGGACAGCAGCAATCAGCCCCAGCATTTT
D: TRBD2; V: TRBV20-1; J: TRBJ2-3; size: many; CDR3: CSARDWRGERTDTQYF; DNA: TGCAGTGCTAGAGATTGGCGGGGGGAACGCACAGATACGCAGTATTTT
D: NA; V: TRBV3-1; J: TRBJ1-5; size: many; CDR3: CASSLGWDLPQHF; DNA: TGTGCCAGCAGTCTTGGGTGGGACCTGCCCCAGCATTTT
D: NA; V: TRBV27; J: TRBJ2-2; size: NA; CDR3: CASSLNRVRVTGELFF; DNA: TGTGCCAGCAGCCTCAACCGGGTCAGGGTCACCGGGGAGCTGTTTTTT
D: TRBD2; V: TRBV15; J: TRBJ2-7; size: many; CDR3: CATSEGLAGAYEQYF; DNA: TGTGCCACCAGCGAGGGACTAGCGGGGGCTTACGAGCAGTACTTC
D: NA; V: TRBV7-3; J: TRBJ1-2; size: NA; CDR3: CASSAVGSGGYTF; DNA: TGTGCCAGCAGCGCGGTGGGGTCGGGTGGCTACACCTTC
D: TRBD1; V: TRBV12-3/TRBV12-4; J: TRBJ1-2; size: many; CDR3: CASSLGTGMSGYTF; DNA: TGTGCCAGCAGTTTGGGGACAGGGATGAGTGGCTACACCTTC
D: NA; V: TRBV3-1; J: TRBJ2-7; size: few; CDR3: CASRLATGSLEQYF; DNA: TGTGCCAGCAGACTTGCGACAGGTTCGTTGGAGCAGTACTTC
D: NA; V: TRBV9; J: TRBJ2-1; size: NA; CDR3: CASSIQPTLKDNEQFF; DNA: TGTGCCAGCAGCATCCAGCCGACCCTTAAAGATAATGAGCAGTTCTTC
D: NA; V: TRBV2; J: TRBJ1-6; size: NA; CDR3: CASRSMGSPLHF; DNA: TGTGCCAGCAGATCAATGGGTTCACCCCTCCACTTT
D: TRBD2; V: TRBV4-1; J: TRBJ2-1; size: NA; CDR3: CASSQASGSVNEQFF; DNA: TGCGCCAGCAGCCAGGCTAGCGGGAGTGTCAATGAGCAGTTCTTC
D: NA; V: TRBV12-3/TRBV12-4; J: TRBJ2-7; size: many; CDR3: CASSLQNYEQYF; DNA: TGTGCCAGCAGTCTGCAGAACTACGAGCAGTACTTC
D: TRBD2; V: TRBV20-1; J: TRBJ2-7; size: many; CDR3: CSAPGLAGSYEQYF; DNA: TGCAGTGCGCCGGGACTAGCGGGCTCCTACGAGCAGTACTTC
D: NA; V: TRBV7-6; J: TRBJ2-1; size: few; CDR3: CASSSGGRSGEQFF; DNA: TGTGCCAGCAGTTCCGGGGGCAGATCGGGGGAGCAGTTCTTC
D: NA; V: TRBV20-1; J: TRBJ2-2; size: many; CDR3: CSAMGGGNTGELFF; DNA: TGCAGTGCTATGGGGGGAGGGAACACCGGGGAGCTGTTTTTT
D: NA; V: TRBV18; J: TRBJ2-5; size: many; CDR3: CASSPQPSQQETQYF; DNA: TGTGCCAGCTCACCACAACCTAGTCAACAAGAGACCCAGTACTTC
D: NA; V: TRBV6-1; J: TRBJ1-3; size: many; CDR3: CASSEGTLSGNTIYF; DNA: TGTGCCAGCAGTGAAGGAACGCTTTCCGGAAACACCATATATTTT
D: TRBD1; V: TRBV29-1; J: TRBJ2-7; size: many; CDR3: CSVEVPGQGYEQYF; DNA: TGCAGCGTTGAAGTCCCGGGACAGGGCTACGAGCAGTACTTC
D: TRBD2; V: TRBV2; J: TRBJ2-3; size: many; CDR3: CASRGTSPWGTDTQYF; DNA: TGTGCCAGCAGGGGGACTAGTCCCTGGGGCACAGATACGCAGTATTTT
D: NA; V: TRBV5-1; J: TRBJ2-1; size: many; CDR3: CASSPAQFGNEQFF; DNA: TGCGCCAGCAGCCCCGCCCAGTTTGGGAATGAGCAGTTCTTC